This entry lists 25 T cell receptor beta chains sequenced from one sample in a study of radiation and T cells in renal cell carcinoma. Documented time point: blood 4 weeks post-SBRT, at nephrectomy. Treatment here: 15 Gy SBRT to primary tumor, nephrectomy 4 weeks later. TCRdb's table, derived via immunoSEQ multiplex PCR, lists solely in-frame clones and lacks some. This sample has some 30,000 clones; about 85% occur once, and the top ten carry 33%. Sample: blood, taken from a patient whose treatment included radiotherapy and nephrectomy. Every receptor here comes from a man aged 55-75 years with renal cell carcinoma.

The chain uses TRBV19 and TRBJ1-4; no clear D gene. V lost 5 bases and J 0 bases, leaving 10 bases between the germline ends. In germline, CDR1 is LNHDA, CDR2 SQIVND (reference sequence). The CDR3 loop spans 15 amino acids. The CDR3 coding sequence is TGTGCCAGTAGTGGCGTAGACGCAACTAATGAAAAACTGTTTTTT. Translated, it gives CASSGVDATNEKLFF.

The rearrangement joins TRBV7-9 to TRBJ2-1; 10 bases agree with TRBD2. Germline V lookup: CDR1 SEHNR, CDR2 FQNEAQ (reference sequence). The CDR3 totals 14 residues. The ends lost 1 base at V and 15 bases at J; junction bases unmatched: 9. The CDR3 region is CASSLVLAGEHWFF. CDR3 sequence (DNA): TGTGCCAGCAGCTTAGTTCTAGCGGGGGAGCATTGGTTCTTC.

V and J are TRBV5-8 and TRBJ1-5; TRBD1 might be the D (5 bases). CDR3 length: 15 amino acids. Per germline, CDR1 SGHTS and CDR2 YDEGEE. Trimming pared 4 bases from V and 5 bases from J, leaving 16 bases between. The CDR3 region is CASSRDSPGYQPQHF. In DNA, the CDR3 is TGTGCCAGCAGCCGGGACTCCCCAGGCTATCAGCCCCAGCATTTT.

The gene calls are TRBV11-2 and TRBJ2-7; 12 nucleotides align to TRBD2. V shed 1 base, J shed 3 bases, and the junction held 10 bases outside the gene matches. This CDR3 contains 18 residues. Germline V gene data show CDR1 as SGHAT and CDR2 as FQNNGV. CDR3 protein: CASSLAMTSGSVFYEQYF. The CDR3, as DNA: TGTGCCAGCAGCTTAGCTATGACTAGCGGGAGTGTGTTCTACGAGCAGTACTTC.

The sample holds a few counts of this clone. The chain joins TRBV5-1 to TRBJ2-1; 12 bases match TRBD2. The CDR3 length is 15 residues. Germline lookup yields CDR1 SGHRS and CDR2 YFSETQ. The V segment lost 2 bases and the J segment 10 bases; nucleotides outside the gene matches: 7. The CDR3 DNA reads as TGCGCCAGCAGCTTAGGACTAGCGGGATCAGGCGAGCAGTTCTTC. Protein: CASSLGLAGSGEQFF. The complete variable domain, with remaining parts taken from reference TRBV5-1 and TRBJ2-1, reads KAGVTQTPRYLIKTRGQQVTLSCSPISGHRSVSWYQQTPGQGLQFLFEYFSETQRNKGNFPGRFSGRQFSNSRSEMNVSTLELGDSALYLCASSLGLAGSGEQFFGPGTRLTVL.

The V call is TRBV29-1, the J call TRBJ1-1; D is possibly TRBD1 (5 bases). Germline-derived CDR1 and CDR2 are SQVTM and ANQGSEA. This CDR3 is built from 11 residues. V was clipped by 7 bases and J by 11 bases, with 17 bases between them. The CDR3 bases are TGCAGCGCAAGAGTGGGGGGGTGGGCTTTCTTT. Translated: CSARVGGWAFF.

The chain carries TRBV7-3 and TRBJ1-5; no clear D. In germline, CDR1 is SGHTA, CDR2 FQGTGA. The CDR3 covers 17 residues. V was cut by 2 bases and J by 0 bases, with 14 bases left in between. The DNA for the CDR3 is TGTGCCAGCAGCTTAGGAAAGCATAGACCTAGCAATCAGCCCCAGCATTTT. Translating it yields CASSLGKHRPSNQPQHF.

The V and J genes are TRBV18 and TRBJ2-7, with unresolved D. This CDR3 region has 13 residues. CDR1 KGHSH and CDR2 LQKENI come from the germline V gene. Trimming removed 1 base from V and 1 base from J, with 5 bases in between. CDR3 bases: TGTGCCAGCTCACCACTACTATCCTACGAGCAGTACTTC. This translates into CASSPLLSYEQYF.

V is TRBV13 and J is TRBJ2-3; D remains ambiguous. CDR1 and CDR2 from the germline V gene are PRHDT and FYEKMQ (reference sequence). The V end was cut by 5 bases, the J end by 0 bases, with 3 bases between. This CDR3 spans 12 amino acids. CDR3 sequence (DNA): TGTGCCAGCAGCACCAGCACAGATACGCAGTATTTT. Its protein product is CASSTSTDTQYF.

This chain uses TRBV2 with TRBJ2-1; 8 nucleotides agree with TRBD2. V was pared by 1 base and J by 3 bases, with 14 bases of the junction left unmatched. This CDR3 has 19 amino acids. Per germline, CDR1 SNHLY and CDR2 FYNNEI. This CDR3 is CASSEVSPLADEFYNEQFF. CDR3 bases: TGTGCCAGCAGTGAAGTCTCTCCACTAGCGGACGAATTCTACAATGAGCAGTTCTTC. Variable domain in full (rest from reference TRBV2 and TRBJ2-1): EPEVTQTPSHQVTQMGQEVILRCVPISNHLYFYWYRQILGQKVEFLVSFYNNEISEKSEIFDDQFSVERPDGSNFTLKIRSTKLEDSAMYFCASSEVSPLADEFYNEQFFGPGTRLTVL.

The CDR3 coding sequence is TGTGCCACCAGCGGATACAGGGTTCAGCCCCAGCATTTT. It is translated as CATSGYRVQPQHF. The chain couples TRBV15 to TRBJ1-5; D perhaps matches TRBD1 (6 bases). Germline V lookup: CDR1 LNHNV, CDR2 YYDKDF (reference sequence). The germline V and J ends were trimmed by 5 bases and 6 bases, with 11 bases remaining between them. There are 13 residues in the CDR3.

The chain carries TRBV7-8 and TRBJ2-7; maybe TRBD1 (6 bases). Trimming took off 2 bases at V and 7 bases at J, with 18 bases between the two ends. Germline CDR1 reads SGHVS; CDR2 reads FQNEAQ. This CDR3 has 15 residues. CDR3 sequence reads: CASSLYSGQPGEQYF. The CDR3 region has the DNA TGTGCCAGCAGCTTATATAGTGGACAGCCCGGTGAGCAGTACTTC.

The V and J genes are TRBV19 and TRBJ1-2; D is unclear. Germline lookup yields CDR1 LNHDA and CDR2 SQIVND (reference sequence). V was pared by 3 bases and J by 7 bases, with 15 bases between. The CDR3 runs to 14 residues. CDR3 loop: CASSMHDQVPGYTF. The CDR3 nucleotides are TGTGCCAGTAGTATGCACGATCAGGTCCCTGGCTACACCTTC.

This sequence joins TRBV5-1 and TRBJ2-2; D ambiguous. V was pared by 4 bases and J by 7 bases, with 11 bases between. The germline CDR1 and CDR2 sequences are SGHRS and YFSETQ. This CDR3 is built from 13 residues. DNA for the CDR3: TGCGCCAGCAGCCCCTTGGACGGCGGGGAGCTGTTTTTT. Its translation: CASSPLDGGELFF.

The V gene is TRBV5-1, the J gene TRBJ2-3; D unclear. The germline V gene encodes CDR1 SGHRS and CDR2 YFSETQ. This CDR3 contains 11 residues. V was shortened by 2 bases and J by 5 bases, with 3 bases between the two germline ends. The CDR3 loop is CASSFLDTQYF. For the CDR3, the DNA is TGCGCCAGCAGCTTTTTAGATACGCAGTATTTT.

The genes are TRBV7-3 and TRBJ2-1, with D unresolved. From germline, CDR1 is SGHTA and CDR2 FQGTGA. The CDR3 is 13 amino acids. Trimming took off 8 bases at V and 6 bases at J, with 14 bases between the two ends. CDR3 sequence reads: CASGRASGNEQFF. The CDR3 DNA follows: TGTGCCAGCGGTCGCGCGTCAGGCAATGAGCAGTTCTTC.

The V call is TRBV30, the J call TRBJ1-3; the match to TRBD1 covers 8 bases. The ends lost 2 bases at V and 4 bases at J; junction bases unmatched: 13. Germline values: CDR1 GTSNPN, CDR2 SVGIG (reference sequence). This CDR3 spans 17 amino acids. This CDR3 is CAWSRTGSSPRGNTIYF. As DNA, the CDR3 is TGTGCCTGGAGTAGGACAGGGTCTTCACCGAGGGGAAACACCATATATTTT.

J is TRBJ1-4 and V is TRBV5-1, with a weak D call TRBD1 (5 bases). CDR1 is SGHRS, CDR2 YFSETQ, per germline. With 0 bases removed from V and 8 bases from J, the gap between germline ends came to 17 bases. There are 16 residues in the CDR3. CDR3 DNA: TGCGCCAGCAGCTTGGTTTCGGGGGGATCTGGAGAAAAACTGTTTTTT. Translated: CASSLVSGGSGEKLFF. Complete variable domain (other parts from reference TRBV5-1 and TRBJ1-4): KAGVTQTPRYLIKTRGQQVTLSCSPISGHRSVSWYQQTPGQGLQFLFEYFSETQRNKGNFPGRFSGRQFSNSRSEMNVSTLELGDSALYLCASSLVSGGSGEKLFFGSGTQLSVL.

The chain is built from TRBV7-2 and TRBJ2-2, with D unclear. The CDR3 is 17 amino acids. In germline, CDR1 is SGHTA, CDR2 FQGNSA. V shed 1 base and J shed 5 bases, with 17 bases lying between them. CDR3 residues: CASSLDLVRIQTGELFF. The CDR3 coding sequence is TGTGCCAGCAGCTTAGACCTAGTCAGGATCCAGACCGGGGAGCTGTTTTTT.

This chain links TRBV4-1 with TRBJ2-2; tentatively, D is TRBD2 (6 bases). There are 19 residues in the CDR3. With 0 bases removed from V and 2 bases from J, the gap between germline ends came to 19 bases. Germline values: CDR1 MGHRA, CDR2 YSYEKL. DNA for the CDR3: TGCGCCAGCAGCCAAGATTCGGGTAGCGGTCAGGGTAACACCGGGGAGCTGTTTTTT. Protein sequence: CASSQDSGSGQGNTGELFF.

This clone appeared many times. This specimen includes other DNA sequences encoding the same CDR3. The chain carries TRBV5-4 and TRBJ1-1, with 7 bases aligning to TRBD1. J was trimmed by 3 bases and V by 4 bases; bases with no gene match: 3. The CDR3 is 13 amino acids. Germline CDR1 is SGHNT and CDR2 is YYREEE (reference sequence). The CDR3 loop is CASSGGQYTEAFF. The CDR3 DNA reads TGTGCCAGCAGCGGGGGACAGTACACTGAAGCTTTCTTT. The variable domain in full, completed from reference TRBV5-4 and TRBJ1-1, reads ETGVTQSPTHLIKTRGQQVTLRCSSQSGHNTVSWYQQALGQGPQFIFQYYREEENGRGNFPPRFSGLQFPNYSSELNVNALELDDSALYLCASSGGQYTEAFFGQGTRLTVV.

The chain couples TRBV2 to TRBJ2-3; 12 nucleotides agree with TRBD2. CDR1 is SNHLY and CDR2 is FYNNEI in the germline V gene. The J segment lost 2 bases and the V segment lost 6 bases, leaving 6 bases of the junction unmatched. The CDR3 length is 16 residues. CDR3 in DNA: TGTGCCAGCAGAAGGACTAGCGGGATTCTCACAGATACGCAGTATTTT. As protein: CASRRTSGILTDTQYF.

This clone was seen a few times. This chain uses TRBV7-2 with TRBJ2-1; 8 bases align to TRBD2. The germline CDR1 and CDR2 sequences are SGHTA and FQGNSA. The CDR3 covers 19 residues. V lost 2 bases and J lost 1; bases outside the gene matches: 13. In DNA form, the CDR3 reads TGTGCCAGCAGCTTAATCGCTTTGGCGGGAGGACCATCCTACAATGAGCAGTTCTTC. It yields the protein CASSLIALAGGPSYNEQFF. Full variable domain (outside the CDR3, taken from reference TRBV7-2 and TRBJ2-1): GAGVSQSPSNKVTEKGKDVELRCDPISGHTALYWYRQSLGQGLEFLIYFQGNSAPDKSGLPSDRFSAERTGGSVSTLTIQRTQQEDSAVYLCASSLIALAGGPSYNEQFFGPGTRLTVL.

This clone showed up just a few times. The V gene is TRBV29-1, the J gene TRBJ2-2; D possibly corresponds to TRBD2 (6 bases). This CDR3 has 13 residues. The ends were cut back, 4 bases at V and 5 bases at J, with 11 bases in the middle. Germline V gene sequence: CDR1 SQVTM, CDR2 ANQGSEA. CDR3 amino acids: CSVGGMLTGELFF. CDR3 bases: TGCAGCGTTGGCGGGATGTTGACCGGGGAGCTGTTTTTT.

The chain combines TRBV27 with TRBJ2-2; TRBD1 matches 9 bases. After removal of 7 bases from V and 7 bases from J, the junction contained 4 bases not matched to a gene. Germline CDR1 and CDR2: MNHEY and SMNVEV (reference sequence). This CDR3 region has 13 residues. CDR3 amino acids: CASKRQGGGELFF. As DNA, the CDR3 is TGTGCCAGCAAGCGACAGGGGGGCGGGGAGCTGTTTTTT.